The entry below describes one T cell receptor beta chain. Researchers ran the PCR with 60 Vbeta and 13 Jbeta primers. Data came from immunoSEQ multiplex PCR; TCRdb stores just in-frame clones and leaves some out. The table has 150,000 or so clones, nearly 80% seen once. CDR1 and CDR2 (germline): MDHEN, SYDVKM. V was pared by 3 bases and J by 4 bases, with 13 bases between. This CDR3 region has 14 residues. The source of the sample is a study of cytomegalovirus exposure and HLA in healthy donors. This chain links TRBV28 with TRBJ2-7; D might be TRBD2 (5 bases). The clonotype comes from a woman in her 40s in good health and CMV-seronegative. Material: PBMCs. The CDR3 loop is CASSFFHRGYEQYF. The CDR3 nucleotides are TGTGCCAGCAGTTTTTTTCACCGGGGATACGAGCAGTACTTC.